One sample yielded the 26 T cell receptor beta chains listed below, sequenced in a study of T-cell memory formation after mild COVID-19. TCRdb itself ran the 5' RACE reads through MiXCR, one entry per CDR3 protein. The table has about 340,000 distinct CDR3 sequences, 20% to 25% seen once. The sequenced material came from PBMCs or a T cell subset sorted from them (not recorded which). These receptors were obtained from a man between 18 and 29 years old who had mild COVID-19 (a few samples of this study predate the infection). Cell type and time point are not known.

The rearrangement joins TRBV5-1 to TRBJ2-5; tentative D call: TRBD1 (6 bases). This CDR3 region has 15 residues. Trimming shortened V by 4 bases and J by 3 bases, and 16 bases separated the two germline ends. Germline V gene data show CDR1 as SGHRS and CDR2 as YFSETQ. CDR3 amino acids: CASSLMHREEETQYF. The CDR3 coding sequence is TGCGCCAGCAGCCTTATGCACAGGGAAGAAGAGACCCAGTACTTC.

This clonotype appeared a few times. CDR3 in amino acids: CATRQGSVLYEQYF. The DNA for the CDR3 is TGTGCCACCAGACAGGGGAGTGTCTTGTACGAGCAGTACTTC. The V and J genes are TRBV6-2 or TRBV6-3 and TRBJ2-7; 8 nucleotides agree with TRBD1. Germline CDR1 and CDR2: MNHEY and SVGEGT. This CDR3 has 14 amino acids. Trimming removed 10 bases from V and 4 bases from J; junction bases left unmatched: 12.

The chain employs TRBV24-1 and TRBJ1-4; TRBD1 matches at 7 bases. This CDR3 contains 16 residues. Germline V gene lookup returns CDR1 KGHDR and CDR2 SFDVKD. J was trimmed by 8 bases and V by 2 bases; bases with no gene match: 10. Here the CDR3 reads CATSDSYRGLPEKLFF. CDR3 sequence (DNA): TGTGCCACCAGTGATTCGTACAGGGGACTCCCGGAAAAACTGTTTTTT.

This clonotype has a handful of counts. CDR3 nucleotides: TGTGCCAGCAGGAGGGGAGCTAACTATGGCTACACCTTC. This encodes CASRRGANYGYTF. The chain combines TRBV12-3 or TRBV12-4 with TRBJ1-2; maybe TRBD1 (5 bases). V dropped 6 bases and J dropped 0 bases, with 8 bases sitting between them. The CDR3 length is 13 residues.

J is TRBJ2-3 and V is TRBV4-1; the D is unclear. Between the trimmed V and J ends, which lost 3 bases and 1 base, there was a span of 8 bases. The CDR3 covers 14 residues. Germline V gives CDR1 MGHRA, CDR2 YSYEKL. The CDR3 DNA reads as TGCGCCAGCAGCCACCCGTCGCGCACAGATACGCAGTATTTT. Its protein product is CASSHPSRTDTQYF.

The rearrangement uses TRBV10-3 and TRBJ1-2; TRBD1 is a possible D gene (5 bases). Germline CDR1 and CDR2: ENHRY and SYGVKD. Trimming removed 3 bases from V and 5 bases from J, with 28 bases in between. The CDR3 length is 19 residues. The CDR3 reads CAISDPRAQTDKGRYGYTF. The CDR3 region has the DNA TGTGCCATCAGTGACCCGCGGGCACAAACGGACAAAGGGCGTTATGGCTACACCTTC.

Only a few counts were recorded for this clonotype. The CDR3 DNA sequence: TGTGCCTGGAGTGTAAACGCAGGGGCTTATGGCTACACCTTC. This encodes CAWSVNAGAYGYTF. This sequence joins TRBV30 and TRBJ1-2, with TRBD1 as a possible D gene (6 bases). The CDR3 contains 14 residues. In germline, CDR1 is GTSNPN, CDR2 SVGIG (reference sequence). Trimming removed 0 bases at V and 5 bases at J, with 13 bases between.

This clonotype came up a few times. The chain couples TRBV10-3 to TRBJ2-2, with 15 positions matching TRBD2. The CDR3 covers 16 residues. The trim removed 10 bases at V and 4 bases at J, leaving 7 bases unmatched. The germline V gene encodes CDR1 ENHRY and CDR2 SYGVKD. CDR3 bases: TGTGCCACTCTTTCGGGACTAGCGGGGGGCACCGGGGAGCTGTTTTTT. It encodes CATLSGLAGGTGELFF.

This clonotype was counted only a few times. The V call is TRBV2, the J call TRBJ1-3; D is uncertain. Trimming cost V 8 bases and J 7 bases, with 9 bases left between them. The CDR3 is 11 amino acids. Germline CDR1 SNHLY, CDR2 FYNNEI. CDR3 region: CASGPENTIYF. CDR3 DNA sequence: TGTGCCAGCGGCCCTGAGAACACCATATATTTT.

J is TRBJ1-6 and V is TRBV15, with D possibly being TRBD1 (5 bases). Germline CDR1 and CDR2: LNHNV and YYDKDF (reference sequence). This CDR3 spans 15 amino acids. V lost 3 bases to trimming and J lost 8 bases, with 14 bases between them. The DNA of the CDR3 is TGTGCCACCAGCAGGAAGGCTCAGGGAGATTCACCCCTCCACTTT. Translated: CATSRKAQGDSPLHF. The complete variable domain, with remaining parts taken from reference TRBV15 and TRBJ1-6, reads DAMVIQNPRYQVTQFGKPVTLSCSQTLNHNVMYWYQQKSSQAPKLLFHYYDKDFNNEADTPDNFQSRRPNTSFCFLDIRSPGLGDTAMYLCATSRKAQGDSPLHFGNGTRLTVT.

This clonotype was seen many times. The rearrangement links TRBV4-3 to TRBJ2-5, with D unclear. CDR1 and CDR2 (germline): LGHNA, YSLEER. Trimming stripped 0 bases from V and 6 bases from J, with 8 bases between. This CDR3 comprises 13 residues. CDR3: CASSQEVFQTQYF. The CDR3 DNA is TGCGCCAGCAGCCAAGAGGTATTCCAGACCCAGTACTTC.

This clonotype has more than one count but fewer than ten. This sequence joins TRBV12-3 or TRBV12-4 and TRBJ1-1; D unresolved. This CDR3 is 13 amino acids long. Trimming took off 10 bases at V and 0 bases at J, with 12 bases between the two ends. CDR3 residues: CANSVGMNTEAFF. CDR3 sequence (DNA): TGTGCCAACTCGGTAGGGATGAACACTGAAGCTTTCTTT.

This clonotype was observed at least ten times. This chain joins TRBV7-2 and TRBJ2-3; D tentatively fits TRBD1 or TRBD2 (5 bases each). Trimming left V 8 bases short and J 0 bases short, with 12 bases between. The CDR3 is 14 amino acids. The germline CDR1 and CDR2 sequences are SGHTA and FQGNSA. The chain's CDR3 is CASLQGASTDTQYF. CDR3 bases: TGTGCCAGCCTCCAGGGAGCTAGCACAGATACGCAGTATTTT.

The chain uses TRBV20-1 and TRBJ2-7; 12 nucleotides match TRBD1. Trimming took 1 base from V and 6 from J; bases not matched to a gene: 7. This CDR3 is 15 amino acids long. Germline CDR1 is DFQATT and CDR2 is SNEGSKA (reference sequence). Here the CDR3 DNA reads TGCAGTGCTAGAGCACCGGGACAGGGGGCGCCCGAGCAGTACTTC. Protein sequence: CSARAPGQGAPEQYF.

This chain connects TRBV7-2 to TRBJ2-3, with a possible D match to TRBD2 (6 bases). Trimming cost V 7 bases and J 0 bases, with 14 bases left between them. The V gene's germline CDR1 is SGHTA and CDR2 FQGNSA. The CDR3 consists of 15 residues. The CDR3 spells CASTRGYLSTDTQYF. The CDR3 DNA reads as TGTGCCAGCACTCGGGGGTACCTTAGCACAGATACGCAGTATTTT.

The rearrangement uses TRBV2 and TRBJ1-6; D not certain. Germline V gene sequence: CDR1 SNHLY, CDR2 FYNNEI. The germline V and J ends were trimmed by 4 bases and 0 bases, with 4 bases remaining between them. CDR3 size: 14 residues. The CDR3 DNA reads TGTGCCAGCAGTGTTCTCTCCTATAATTCACCCCTCCACTTT. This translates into CASSVLSYNSPLHF.

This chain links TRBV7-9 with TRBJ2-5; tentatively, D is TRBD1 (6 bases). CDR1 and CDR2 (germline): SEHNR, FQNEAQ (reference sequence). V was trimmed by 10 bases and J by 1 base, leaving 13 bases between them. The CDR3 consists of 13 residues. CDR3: CATHRVGQETQYF. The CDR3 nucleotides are TGTGCCACTCACAGGGTCGGCCAAGAGACCCAGTACTTC.

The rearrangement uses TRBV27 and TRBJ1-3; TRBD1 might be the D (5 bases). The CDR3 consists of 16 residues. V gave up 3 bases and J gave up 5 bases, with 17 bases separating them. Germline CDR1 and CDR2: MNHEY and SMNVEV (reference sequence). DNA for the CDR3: TGTGCCAGCAGTTTCTTCCCCCCGGGGCGGCGAAACACCATATATTTT. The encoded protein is CASSFFPPGRRNTIYF.

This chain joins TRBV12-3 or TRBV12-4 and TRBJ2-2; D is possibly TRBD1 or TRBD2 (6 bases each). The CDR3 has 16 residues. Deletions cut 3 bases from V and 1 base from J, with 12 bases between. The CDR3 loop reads CASSLGAGRNTGELFF. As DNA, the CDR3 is TGTGCCAGCAGTTTGGGGGCCGGGAGGAACACCGGGGAGCTGTTTTTT.

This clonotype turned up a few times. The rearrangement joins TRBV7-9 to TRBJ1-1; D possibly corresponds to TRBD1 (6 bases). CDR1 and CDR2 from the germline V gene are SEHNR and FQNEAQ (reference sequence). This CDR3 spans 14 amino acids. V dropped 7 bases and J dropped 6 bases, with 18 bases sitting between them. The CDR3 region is CASNLRDIDSEAFF. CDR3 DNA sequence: TGTGCCAGCAACCTCCGGGACATCGACTCTGAAGCTTTCTTT.

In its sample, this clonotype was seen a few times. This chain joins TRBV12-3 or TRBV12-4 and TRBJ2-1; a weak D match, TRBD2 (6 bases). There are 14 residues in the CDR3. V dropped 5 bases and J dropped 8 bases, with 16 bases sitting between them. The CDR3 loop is CASSTSGVLYEQFF. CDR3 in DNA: TGTGCCAGCAGTACCTCGGGGGTACTCTATGAGCAGTTCTTC.

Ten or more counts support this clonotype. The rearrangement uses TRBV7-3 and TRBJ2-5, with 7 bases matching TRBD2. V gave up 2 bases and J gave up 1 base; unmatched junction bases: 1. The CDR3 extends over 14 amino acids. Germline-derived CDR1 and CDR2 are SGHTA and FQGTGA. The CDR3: CASSLAGVQETQYF. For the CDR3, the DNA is TGTGCCAGCAGCTTAGCGGGGGTCCAAGAGACCCAGTACTTC.

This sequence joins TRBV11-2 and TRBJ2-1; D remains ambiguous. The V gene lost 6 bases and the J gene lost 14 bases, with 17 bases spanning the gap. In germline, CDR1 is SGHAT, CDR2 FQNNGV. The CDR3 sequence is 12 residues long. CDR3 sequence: CASRGLSRKEFF. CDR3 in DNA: TGTGCCAGCAGGGGCCTAAGTCGAAAAGAGTTCTTC.

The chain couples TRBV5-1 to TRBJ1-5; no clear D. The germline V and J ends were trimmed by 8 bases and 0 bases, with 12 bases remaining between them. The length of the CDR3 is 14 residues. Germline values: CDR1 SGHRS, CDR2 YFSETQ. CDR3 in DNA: TGCGCCAGTAGGAGTGGGGATAGCAATCAGCCCCAGCATTTT. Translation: CASRSGDSNQPQHF.

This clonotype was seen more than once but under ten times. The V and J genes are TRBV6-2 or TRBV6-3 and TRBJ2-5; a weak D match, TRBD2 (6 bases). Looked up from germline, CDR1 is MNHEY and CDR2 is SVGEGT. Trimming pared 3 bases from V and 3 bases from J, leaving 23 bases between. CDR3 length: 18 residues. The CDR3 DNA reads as TGTGCCAGCAGTTATACCGGGACTCTATCGGCCTACGAAGAGACCCAGTACTTC. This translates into CASSYTGTLSAYEETQYF.

CDR3 sequence reads: CASSLVTLGELFF. Written as DNA, the CDR3 is TGTGCCAGCAGCTTGGTCACCCTGGGGGAGCTGTTTTTT. The chain couples TRBV5-8 to TRBJ2-2; no firm D call. Trimming took off 0 bases at V and 8 bases at J, with 8 bases between the two ends. Germline V gene lookup returns CDR1 SGHTS and CDR2 YDEGEE. The CDR3 extends over 13 amino acids.